The 5 T cell receptor beta chains presented below share a single source sample, sequenced in a study of blood T cell repertoires in COVID-19. Data came from immunoSEQ multiplex PCR; TCRdb stores just in-frame clones and leaves some out. The data hold about 250,000 clones, with approximately 90% observed a single time. The specimen sequenced was peripheral blood. These receptors all come from a woman aged 25 to 45 with active or convalescent COVID-19.

Details on this clone: One end of the junction varies from germline; a read error may be responsible. The V and J genes are TRBV14 and TRBJ2-1; 8 bases agree with TRBD2. This CDR3 has 12 residues. CDR1 and CDR2 (germline): SGHDN, FVKESK. The CDR3 is CASSPYTSGLLF. The CDR3 region has the DNA TGTGCCAGCAGCCCCTATACTAGCGGACTCCTCTTC.

The chain recombines TRBV5-6 with TRBJ2-5; D perhaps matches TRBD2 (7 bases). This CDR3 has 13 residues. The germline CDR1 and CDR2 sequences are SGHDT and YYEEEE. Deletions cut 6 bases from V and 4 bases from J, with 13 bases between. The CDR3 protein is CASTLGGAETQYF. CDR3 sequence (DNA): TGTGCCAGCACCCTGGGGGGGGCAGAGACCCAGTACTTC.

The chain combines TRBV5-1 with TRBJ2-7; 7 positions match TRBD1. The CDR3 loop spans 16 amino acids. Germline V gives CDR1 SGHRS, CDR2 YFSETQ. V lost 4 bases and J lost 0; bases outside the gene matches: 10. DNA of the CDR3: TGCGCCAGCAGCGGCCAGACAGGGCCCCGCTCCTACGAGCAGTACTTC. Translation: CASSGQTGPRSYEQYF.

The chain uses TRBV13 and TRBJ2-3, with 7 bases matching TRBD1. The V segment lost 5 bases and the J segment 3 bases; nucleotides outside the gene matches: 5. The CDR3 runs to 14 residues. Germline V gene lookup returns CDR1 PRHDT and CDR2 FYEKMQ (reference sequence). CDR3: CASSVQGETDTQYF. The CDR3, as DNA: TGTGCCAGCAGCGTGCAGGGGGAAACAGATACGCAGTATTTT.

This chain connects TRBV24-1 to TRBJ1-2; possibly TRBD1 for D (6 bases). The length of the CDR3 is 12 residues. V was trimmed by 5 bases and J by 4 bases, leaving 7 bases between them. Per germline, CDR1 KGHDR and CDR2 SFDVKD. The CDR3 loop reads CATSAGAYGYTF. CDR3 coding DNA: TGTGCCACCAGTGCAGGGGCCTATGGCTACACCTTC.